Ten or more counts support the clone carrying this T cell receptor beta chain. Its matching antigen is unknown. Original processing notes: In papillary thyroid cancer, a distant-metastasis classifier was built using CDR3 differences across clinicopathological groups. TCRdb reanalyzed the PCR reads with MiXCR. These V and J calls rely on TCRdb rather than the paper's analysis. Seen here are some 22,000 clones, 20% to 30% observed once, and the top ten hold around 10%. These data originate in a study of metastatic and nonmetastatic thyroid tumors. Study observations and caveats: According to reports, the diversity of TCR beta was significantly higher in malignant thyroid tumors than in benign nodules, and this held in both blood and tumor samples.

Thyroid surgery was preceded by no treatment in any patient. CDR3 length equals 12 residues. Germline V gene sequence: CDR1 SQVTM, CDR2 ANQGSEA. V was cut by 4 bases and J by 5 bases, with 12 bases left in between. Sequencing input: tumor tissue. V is TRBV29-1 and J is TRBJ2-7; D gene unclear. The sequence came from a male donor with papillary thyroid cancer or a benign thyroid nodule (not recorded which). Some clones in this sample may be carry-over from other donors' samples. The CDR3 reads CSVGPGWDEQYF. Written as DNA, the CDR3 is TGCAGCGTTGGGCCCGGGTGGGACGAGCAGTACTTC.